The 7 T cell receptor beta chains listed next were all sequenced from one sample in a study of HIV-infected patients and healthy controls. Alpha and beta constant-region primers primed reverse transcription of around 540 ng RNA. Each of the alpha and beta chains got its own library through chain-specific third strand synthesis with indices. TCRdb redid the calling of the 5' RACE reads with MiXCR, one entry per CDR3 protein. Altogether around 9,000 distinct CDR3 sequences are present, around 5.8% being singletons, with the ten largest covering 7.7%. All unsorted peripheral T cells were captured because whole blood was used without fractionation. Input material: blood. The receptors originated from an adult in good health.

In this sample, this clonotype is medium-sized. The chain carries TRBV2 and TRBJ1-1; D not resolved. Germline-derived CDR1 and CDR2 are SNHLY and FYNNEI. The CDR3 spans 13 residues. With 2 bases removed from V and 6 bases from J, the gap between germline ends came to 10 bases. CDR3 nucleotide sequence: TGTGCCAGCAGTGAAATAAGGGCACCTGAAGCTTTCTTT. Its translation: CASSEIRAPEAFF.

This clonotype was observed at least ten times. This chain links TRBV29-1 with TRBJ1-1, with no clear D. This CDR3 comprises 11 residues. Looked up from germline, CDR1 is SQVTM and CDR2 is ANQGSEA. V was trimmed by 4 bases and J by 0 bases, leaving 3 bases between them. The CDR3 sequence: CSVALNTEAFF. CDR3 in DNA: TGCAGCGTTGCACTGAACACTGAAGCTTTCTTT.

This clonotype has at least ten counts. CDR3 nucleotide sequence: TGTGCCTGGAGTGTACTAGGGAGGACTGGGGCCAACGTCCTGACTTTC. Its translation is CAWSVLGRTGANVLTF. The chain is built from TRBV30 and TRBJ2-6, with D possibly matching TRBD2 (6 bases). Germline CDR1 GTSNPN, CDR2 SVGIG (reference sequence). The CDR3 sequence is 16 residues long. Trimming took 0 bases from V and 2 from J, leaving 11 bases between them.

The sample holds a few counts of this clonotype. The chain has TRBV24-1 and TRBJ2-2; the match to TRBD2 covers 11 bases. The trim removed 4 bases at V and 4 bases at J, leaving 7 bases unmatched. Germline CDR1 reads KGHDR; CDR2 reads SFDVKD. This CDR3 spans 17 amino acids. Here the CDR3 DNA reads TGTGCCACCAGTGACGTATATAGCGGGAGGGGCACCGGGGAGCTGTTTTTT. This sequence encodes CATSDVYSGRGTGELFF.

The chain uses TRBV4-2 and TRBJ2-3; 8 positions match TRBD2. Looked up from germline, CDR1 is LGHNA and CDR2 is YNFKEQ. This CDR3 is 19 amino acids long. V trimming: 4 bases; J trimming: 0 bases; junction bases outside the gene matches: 15. The CDR3: CASSPSRGGGNPSTDTQYF. The CDR3 nucleotides read TGTGCCAGCAGCCCGTCTCGGGGGGGGGGAAACCCTAGCACAGATACGCAGTATTTT.

By frequency in the sample, this clonotype is medium-sized (0.01 to 0.1%). J is TRBJ1-1 and V is TRBV6-6, with a weak D call TRBD1 (5 bases). V dropped 3 bases and J dropped 8 bases, with 13 bases sitting between them. This CDR3 contains 13 residues. Germline V gene lookup returns CDR1 MNHNY and CDR2 SVGAGI (reference sequence). The CDR3 DNA is TGTGCCAGCAGTTATAAGGGGTTACAAGAAGCTTTCTTT. This encodes CASSYKGLQEAFF.

This clonotype has a count of ten or more. The chain recombines TRBV12-3 or TRBV12-4 with TRBJ1-6; 9 nucleotides line up with TRBD1. Unmatched junction bases numbered 7, after V lost 3 bases and J lost 7 bases. The CDR3 has 16 amino acids. The DNA for the CDR3 is TGTGCCAGCAGTTTTTCGGGACAGGGAATGAATTCACCCCTCCACTTT. This codes for CASSFSGQGMNSPLHF.